A selection of T cell receptor beta chains follows, all from one sample in a study of OX40 agonist ivuxolimab in advanced cancers. TCRdb's copy holds only in-frame clones and misses some; the assay was immunoSEQ multiplex PCR. The repertoire includes around 100,000 clones, 85% to 95% of them detected once, and 0.25% to 0.3% sits in the top ten. The sample in question was CD4+ or CD8+ T cells sorted from blood, obtained in a trial of the OX40 agonist ivuxolimab. The receptors stem from an adult with an advanced solid tumor such as melanoma, head and neck, liver or kidney cancer. Both conserved end residues are part of each CDR3.

V gene	CDR3 protein
TRBV6-5	CASSSRETQYF
TRBV7-2	CASSAMGATYEQYF
TRBV5-5	CASSLVLRGPSNEKLFF
TRBV10-3	CAINSDRGYSGNTIYF
TRBV5-1	CASSFRGDYNEQFF
TRBV29-1	CSVRRRNTGELFF
TRBV28	CASSRPGVKLFF
TRBV28	CASGQVMTDTQYF
TRBV28	CASSSGGATDTQYF
TRBV28	CASSLLEYGYTF
TRBV9	CASSVNSGQGLTDTQYF
TRBV6-5	CASSYDREGFEQFF
TRBV6-5	CASRGSGAGSTEAFF
TRBV30	CAWSQLAGYNEQFF
TRBV29-1	CSVHQETQYF
TRBV19	CASSMNYRGQTRGYTF
TRBV28	CASSGRKLAKNIQYF
TRBV4-1	CASSQEGAGGPNSYEQYF
TRBV7-9	CASSPVGAGELFF